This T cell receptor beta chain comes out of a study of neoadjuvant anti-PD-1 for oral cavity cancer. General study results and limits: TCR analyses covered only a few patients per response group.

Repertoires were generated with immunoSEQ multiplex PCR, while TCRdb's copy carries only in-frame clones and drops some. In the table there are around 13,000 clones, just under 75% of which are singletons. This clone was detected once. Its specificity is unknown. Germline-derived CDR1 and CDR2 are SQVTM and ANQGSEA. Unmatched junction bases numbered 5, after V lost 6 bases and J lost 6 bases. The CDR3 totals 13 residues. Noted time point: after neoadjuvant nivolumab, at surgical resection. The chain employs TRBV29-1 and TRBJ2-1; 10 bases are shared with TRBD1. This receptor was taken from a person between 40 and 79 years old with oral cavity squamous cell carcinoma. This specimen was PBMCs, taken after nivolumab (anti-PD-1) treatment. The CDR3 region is CSVDGTGVNEQFF. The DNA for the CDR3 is TGCAGCGTCGACGGGACAGGGGTCAATGAGCAGTTCTTC.